The 19 T cell receptor beta chains below were found in one sample sequenced in a study of cytomegalovirus exposure and HLA in healthy donors. PCR employed 60 Vbeta and 13 Jbeta primers. Data came from immunoSEQ multiplex PCR; TCRdb stores just in-frame clones and leaves some out. The sample contains 200,000 or so clones, under 85% of which appear only once. The source material was PBMCs. The receptors stem from a man aged 45-65 years in good health and CMV-seronegative.

The rearrangement joins TRBV29-1 to TRBJ1-2; TRBD1 aligns across 7 bases. The germline V gene encodes CDR1 SQVTM and CDR2 ANQGSEA. The ends lost 0 bases at V and 5 bases at J; junction bases unmatched: 3. This CDR3 is 13 amino acids long. CDR3 DNA: TGCAGCGTTGAAGATGCGACAGGGTATGGCTACACCTTC. This translates into CSVEDATGYGYTF.

This clone occurred a few times. The chain uses TRBV28 and TRBJ2-5; tentatively, D is TRBD2 (5 bases). CDR1 MDHEN and CDR2 SYDVKM come from the germline V gene. The CDR3 consists of 13 residues. V lost 8 bases, J lost 9 bases, and 19 bases lay in between. The DNA of the CDR3 is TGTGCCAGCGGACCTGAACTGGTCGGGGCCCAGTACTTC. Amino acid sequence: CASGPELVGAQYF.

This clone was observed a handful of times. The chain joins TRBV27 to TRBJ2-7; 9 bases are shared with TRBD1. This CDR3 region has 15 residues. J was trimmed by 4 bases and V by 3 bases; bases with no gene match: 7. CDR1 is MNHEY, CDR2 SMNVEV, per germline (reference sequence). The CDR3 sequence: CASSLPGTGQYEQYF. The CDR3 DNA reads TGTGCCAGCAGTTTGCCCGGGACAGGGCAATACGAGCAGTACTTC.

This chain uses TRBV18 with TRBJ2-7; TRBD2 matches 9 bases. J lost 0 bases, V lost 6 bases, and 3 bases had no gene match. Germline lookup yields CDR1 KGHSH and CDR2 LQKENI. The CDR3 length is 14 residues. CDR3 nucleotide sequence: TGTGCCAGCTCTCCTAGCGGGGCCTCCTACGAGCAGTACTTC. It yields the protein CASSPSGASYEQYF.

V and J are TRBV10-3 and TRBJ2-7, with 9 bases matching TRBD2. V gave up 6 bases and J gave up 0 bases; unmatched junction bases: 3. The CDR3 contains 14 residues. From germline, CDR1 is ENHRY and CDR2 SYGVKD. CDR3 bases: TGTGCCATCAGCGGGACTAGCAGCTCCTACGAGCAGTACTTC. The encoded protein is CAISGTSSSYEQYF.

The J gene is TRBJ1-2, the V gene TRBV5-6, with 11 nucleotides matching TRBD1. CDR3 length: 15 residues. Trimming cost V 2 bases and J 7 bases; bases outside gene matches: 7. CDR1 SGHDT and CDR2 YYEEEE come from the germline V gene. CDR3 region: CASSFGGTGGGGYTF. CDR3 bases: TGTGCCAGCAGCTTTGGAGGGACAGGGGGTGGTGGCTACACCTTC.

V usage is TRBV9 and J usage is TRBJ2-1; 7 positions match TRBD1. This CDR3 is built from 13 residues. Germline trimming cut 3 bases from V and 5 bases from J; bases unmatched to any gene: 2. Per the germline V gene, CDR1 is SGDLS and CDR2 is YYNGEE. The CDR3 DNA follows: TGTGCCAGCAGCGGTACAGGGGACAATGAGCAGTTCTTC. This sequence encodes CASSGTGDNEQFF.

The rearrangement joins TRBV5-1 to TRBJ2-7, with 7 bases lining up with TRBD2. This CDR3 has 15 amino acids. V lost 1 base to trimming and J lost 0 bases; unmatched junction nucleotides: 4. Looked up from germline, CDR1 is SGHRS and CDR2 is YFSETQ. In DNA form, the CDR3 reads TGCGCCAGCAGCTTGAGTGGGGGGGTCTCCTACGAGCAGTACTTC. It yields the protein CASSLSGGVSYEQYF.

The rearrangement joins TRBV2 to TRBJ1-2, with 8 bases lining up with TRBD1. V shed 3 bases and J 7 bases; nucleotides not matched to a gene: 13. The CDR3 runs to 16 residues. Germline CDR1 reads SNHLY; CDR2 reads FYNNEI. The CDR3 region has the DNA TGTGCCAGCAGTGAGGCCGGGACAGGTGGCTATGGTGGCTACACCTTC. Translation gives CASSEAGTGGYGGYTF.

This rearrangement joins TRBV6-1 to TRBJ2-3, with 7 bases aligning to TRBD1. Germline values: CDR1 MNHNS, CDR2 SASEGT. J was trimmed by 6 bases and V by 5 bases; bases with no gene match: 11. This CDR3 spans 15 amino acids. The DNA of the CDR3 is TGTGCCAGCAGTCCAGGACAGGCCGGAGTGGATACGCAGTATTTT. Protein: CASSPGQAGVDTQYF.

The chain recombines TRBV5-6 with TRBJ1-1; D not resolved. CDR1 and CDR2 (germline): SGHDT, YYEEEE. The CDR3 runs to 12 residues. V lost 1 base and J lost 10, with 11 bases in between. The CDR3 spells CASSLLRSGAFF. CDR3 nucleotide sequence: TGTGCCAGCAGCTTGCTGCGAAGTGGAGCTTTCTTT.

The rearrangement links TRBV11-3 to TRBJ2-3; 8 bases align to TRBD1. This CDR3 has 14 residues. Germline loops: CDR1 SGHNT, CDR2 YENEEA. J was trimmed by 4 bases and V by 5 bases; bases with no gene match: 5. CDR3 protein: CASSVRTGPDTQYF. CDR3 nucleotides: TGTGCCAGCAGCGTCCGGACAGGGCCAGATACGCAGTATTTT.

The chain has TRBV30 and TRBJ1-6; the match to TRBD1 covers 8 bases. J lost 7 bases, V lost 4 bases, and 6 bases had no gene match. The CDR3 consists of 14 residues. In germline, CDR1 is GTSNPN, CDR2 SVGIG (reference sequence). Here the CDR3 DNA reads TGTGCCTGGAAGGACAGGGCCTTGAATTCACCCCTCCACTTT. It translates to CAWKDRALNSPLHF. Using reference TRBV30 and TRBJ1-6 for the parts outside the CDR3, the full variable domain is SQTIHQWPATLVQPVGSPLSLECTVEGTSNPNLYWYRQAAGRGLQLLFYSVGIGQISSEVPQNLSASRPQDRQFILSSKKLLLSDSGFYLCAWKDRALNSPLHFGNGTRLTVT.

The rearrangement joins TRBV5-1 to TRBJ2-2, with D perhaps matching TRBD2 (6 bases). The germline gives CDR1 SGHRS, CDR2 YFSETQ. Trimming removed 0 bases from V and 4 bases from J, with 10 bases in between. CDR3 size: 15 residues. In nucleotides, the CDR3 is TGCGCCAGCAGCTTGGGTAGCGGCTCCACCGGGGAGCTGTTTTTT. Translation gives CASSLGSGSTGELFF.

V gene TRBV19 combines with J gene TRBJ2-7; D may be TRBD2 (5 bases). This CDR3 comprises 13 residues. Trimming removed 0 bases at V and 6 bases at J, with 9 bases between. CDR1 and CDR2 from the germline V gene are LNHDA and SQIVND (reference sequence). The CDR3 protein is CASSIDSGGEQYF. For the CDR3, the DNA is TGTGCCAGTAGTATAGACAGCGGCGGCGAGCAGTACTTC.

The chain carries TRBV7-9 and TRBJ2-7, with TRBD1 matching over 9 bases. V trimming: 0 bases; J trimming: 5 bases; junction bases outside the gene matches: 5. The CDR3 consists of 15 residues. Per germline, CDR1 SEHNR and CDR2 FQNEAQ (reference sequence). The CDR3 DNA is TGTGCCAGCAGCTTAGCATCCGGGACAGGGCACGAGCAGTACTTC. It is translated as CASSLASGTGHEQYF.

J is TRBJ1-2 and V is TRBV18, with D hard to call. Germline lookup yields CDR1 KGHSH and CDR2 LQKENI. CDR3 length: 15 residues. Deletions cut 3 bases from V and 2 bases from J, with 13 bases between. In DNA, the CDR3 is TGTGCCAGCTCACCCCCCACGCGGGCCAACTATGGCTACACCTTC. Its protein is CASSPPTRANYGYTF.

This clone came up once. The CDR3, as DNA: TGTGCCAGCTCACCGAGGCTAACACTGGACAGGGGTTACCCCTACGAGCAGTACTTC. Translating it yields CASSPRLTLDRGYPYEQYF. V and J are TRBV18 and TRBJ2-7; 9 bases are a match to TRBD1. The CDR3 sequence is 19 residues long. Germline V gene lookup returns CDR1 KGHSH and CDR2 LQKENI. V lost 3 bases and J lost 2; bases outside the gene matches: 17.

V is TRBV7-9 and J is TRBJ2-3, with a possible D match to TRBD2 (6 bases). Germline V lookup: CDR1 SEHNR, CDR2 FQNEAQ (reference sequence). The CDR3 has 14 amino acids. The V gene lost 3 bases and the J gene lost 9 bases, with 16 bases spanning the gap. The CDR3 DNA sequence: TGTGCCAGCAGCTTGGAGGCGGTGCGGGAAACGCAGTATTTT. Protein product: CASSLEAVRETQYF.